The following is a T cell receptor beta chain sequence with its context. Its antigen is not identified. This CDR3 has 15 residues. Germline CDR1 and CDR2: MDHEN and SYDVKM. Trimming removed 6 bases from V and 2 bases from J; junction bases left unmatched: 6. Repertoires were generated with immunoSEQ multiplex PCR, while TCRdb's copy carries only in-frame clones and drops some. This sample carries about 32,000 clones, about 93% of them seen once, and the ten largest clones take about 3%. The data derive from a study of circulating and synovial CD4+ cells in juvenile arthritis. Points from the study as a whole: Bulk blood CD4 repertoires were more diverse than these. The pathogenic-like versus bulk T cell difference escaped Vbeta family analysis. Circulating pathogenic-like lymphocytes shared a substantially higher fraction of CDR3 sequences with synovium than bulk blood.

The clonotype was recovered from a human donor with juvenile idiopathic arthritis. The V call is TRBV28, the J call TRBJ2-3; 9 bases are shared with TRBD2. Specimen: CD4+ T cells from blood. The CDR3 sequence: CASRSPSGNTDTQYF. The CDR3 nucleotides are TGTGCCAGCAGGTCGCCTAGCGGGAACACAGATACGCAGTATTTT. Drawing the rest from reference TRBV28 and TRBJ2-3, the complete variable domain is DVKVTQSSRYLVKRTGEKVFLECVQDMDHENMFWYRQDPGLGLRLIYFSYDVKMKEKGDIPEGYSVSREKKERFSLILESASTNQTSMYLCASRSPSGNTDTQYFGPGTRLTVL.